This T cell receptor (beta chain) comes out of a study of immune evolution from preneoplasia to lung adenocarcinoma. This CDR3 is built from 17 residues. Germline CDR1 is LNHDA and CDR2 is SQIVND (reference sequence). The junction had 8 bases not matched to a gene; V was cut back by 7 bases and J by 3 bases. As concerns this clone: Its target is not known.

Sequencing was performed with immunoSEQ multiplex PCR; in TCRdb, only in-frame clones are kept and a portion is missing. In the table there are 5,800 or so clones, around 77% of which are singletons. Study-wide findings and caveats: Normal lung had highest clonality; later lesions appeared denser, more diverse. Top clone frequencies peaked in normal lung, apparently declining through invasive adenocarcinoma.

Sequencing used FFPE minimally invasive lung adenocarcinoma tissue. The gene calls are TRBV19 and TRBJ2-6; TRBD1 agrees at 11 bases. The TCR sequence derives from a person aged 65 to 85 with lung adenocarcinoma. The CDR3 sequence: CASTPRTGGIGANVLTF. The CDR3 region has the DNA TGTGCCAGTACCCCTCGGACAGGGGGCATTGGGGCCAACGTCCTGACTTTC. Full variable domain (outside the CDR3, taken from reference TRBV19 and TRBJ2-6): DGGITQSPKYLFRKEGQNVTLSCEQNLNHDAMYWYRQDPGQGLRLIYYSQIVNDFQKGDIAEGYSVSREKKESFPLTVTSAQKNPTAFYLCASTPRTGGIGANVLTFGAGSRLTVL.